A single sample is the source of the 24 T cell receptor beta chains below, sequenced in a study of blood T cell repertoires in COVID-19. Sequencing used immunoSEQ multiplex PCR; TCRdb keeps in-frame clones, though not all of them. The data show some 140,000 clones, with around 78% seen just once and 11% held by the top ten. The specimen sequenced was peripheral blood. Receptor source: a human donor in a cohort sampled during active COVID-19.

The rearrangement links TRBV6-4 to TRBJ2-5; D is perhaps TRBD2 (7 bases). The V end was cut by 6 bases, the J end by 4 bases, with 15 bases between. The germline gives CDR1 MRHNA, CDR2 SNTAGT. This CDR3 spans 14 amino acids. The CDR3 sequence is CASRSRGGVETQYF. CDR3 nucleotides: TGTGCCAGCAGGTCGAGGGGGGGGGTAGAGACCCAGTACTTC.

V is TRBV9 and J is TRBJ2-2; TRBD1 agrees at 9 bases. Germline V gives CDR1 SGDLS, CDR2 YYNGEE. The trim removed 4 bases at V and 7 bases at J, leaving 11 bases unmatched. This CDR3 is 16 amino acids long. Here the CDR3 reads CASSLPGQGMDGELFF. The CDR3 region has the DNA TGTGCCAGCAGCTTGCCGGGACAGGGTATGGACGGGGAGCTGTTTTTT.

The rearrangement links TRBV18 to TRBJ1-4, with TRBD1 matching 9 bases. The CDR3 sequence is 18 residues long. The V segment lost 3 bases and the J segment 8 bases; nucleotides outside the gene matches: 16. Germline V gene data show CDR1 as KGHSH and CDR2 as LQKENI. The CDR3 DNA follows: TGTGCCAGCTCACCGCATAAGATAGACAGGGGGTCCAAAGAAAAACTGTTTTTT. It specifies CASSPHKIDRGSKEKLFF.

The gene calls are TRBV19 and TRBJ1-1; D may be TRBD1 (5 bases). V was pared by 5 bases and J by 5 bases, with 12 bases between. The germline gives CDR1 LNHDA, CDR2 SQIVND (reference sequence). The length of the CDR3 is 13 residues. The CDR3, as DNA: TGTGCCAGTAGTTTCGGGGGAGATACTGAAGCTTTCTTT. Its protein product is CASSFGGDTEAFF.

CDR3 nucleotides: TGTGCCAGCAGCAGTGGACAGGGGGATGAGCAGTTCTTC. This encodes CASSSGQGDEQFF. The chain joins TRBV11-2 to TRBJ2-1; the match to TRBD1 covers 10 bases. The ends lost 5 bases at V and 8 bases at J; junction bases unmatched: 3. CDR3 length: 13 residues. Looked up from germline, CDR1 is SGHAT and CDR2 is FQNNGV.

The rearrangement joins TRBV6-5 to TRBJ1-2; 7 bases line up with TRBD1. Germline V gene sequence: CDR1 MNHEY, CDR2 SVGAGI. The CDR3 sequence is 12 residues long. Trimming removed 10 bases from V and 4 bases from J; junction bases left unmatched: 6. The CDR3 protein is CATTGTVYGYTF. As DNA, the CDR3 is TGTGCCACCACGGGGACAGTCTATGGCTACACCTTC.

The V call is TRBV6-1, the J call TRBJ1-1; a possible D gene is TRBD1 (5 bases). Germline V gene sequence: CDR1 MNHNS, CDR2 SASEGT. The CDR3 loop spans 15 amino acids. Between the trimmed V and J ends, which lost 1 base and 1 base, there was a span of 10 bases. CDR3 region: CASSEDGAQNTEAFF. CDR3 nucleotide sequence: TGTGCCAGCAGTGAAGATGGGGCCCAGAACACTGAAGCTTTCTTT.

The CDR3 sequence is CASSPTGTGGEMGLYEQYF. In nucleotides, the CDR3 is TGTGCCAGCAGCCCTACCGGGACAGGGGGCGAAATGGGTCTCTACGAGCAGTACTTC. V usage is TRBV6-2 or TRBV6-3 and J usage is TRBJ2-7; 12 bases agree with TRBD1. The CDR3 is 19 residues long. J was trimmed by 3 bases and V by 6 bases; bases with no gene match: 18. CDR1 is MNHEY and CDR2 is SVGEGT in the germline V gene.

This sequence joins TRBV18 and TRBJ2-2, with 8 bases fitting TRBD1. The CDR3 totals 15 residues. With 4 bases clipped from V and 2 bases from J, the junction kept 3 bases outside the gene matches. The V gene's germline CDR1 is KGHSH and CDR2 LQKENI. The CDR3 DNA reads TGTGCCAGCTCACGACAGGGGACTAACACCGGGGAGCTGTTTTTT. Residues: CASSRQGTNTGELFF.

The V gene is TRBV7-9, the J gene TRBJ2-7; 9 positions match TRBD2. Germline V gene lookup returns CDR1 SEHNR and CDR2 FQNEAQ (reference sequence). This CDR3 contains 15 residues. V gave up 2 bases and J gave up 1 base; unmatched junction bases: 3. The CDR3 spells CASSLTSGRSYEQYF. The CDR3 DNA reads TGTGCCAGCAGCTTAACCAGCGGGAGGTCCTACGAGCAGTACTTC.

The gene calls are TRBV6-5 and TRBJ2-7, with 8 bases matching TRBD2. Germline V gene lookup returns CDR1 MNHEY and CDR2 SVGAGI. The CDR3 is 15 amino acids. With V trimmed by 6 bases and J by 0 bases, 7 bases remained unmatched. CDR3 in DNA: TGTGCCAGCAGAACCAGCGGGGGAAGCTCCTACGAGCAGTACTTC. Translated, it gives CASRTSGGSSYEQYF.

The gene calls are TRBV7-8 and TRBJ1-2, with 7 bases matching TRBD1. After removal of 5 bases from V and 3 bases from J, the junction contained 6 bases not matched to a gene. Germline V gene data show CDR1 as SGHVS and CDR2 as FQNEAQ. The CDR3 is 14 residues long. CDR3 sequence (DNA): TGTGCCAGCAGCCCAAGGGACAGCTACTATGGCTACACCTTC. This gives the protein CASSPRDSYYGYTF.

CDR3 sequence (DNA): TGTGCCAGCAGCTCGGACAGGTACAATGAGCAGTTCTTC. It encodes CASSSDRYNEQFF. The rearrangement uses TRBV7-9 and TRBJ2-1, with 7 bases lining up with TRBD1. The germline V gene has CDR1 SEHNR and CDR2 FQNEAQ (reference sequence). J gave up 4 bases and V 4 bases, and 1 base lay outside the gene matches. This CDR3 contains 13 residues.

The genes are TRBV3-1 (or the pseudogene TRBV3-2) and TRBJ1-2, with no clear D. The CDR3 consists of 13 residues. Per germline, CDR1 LGHDT and CDR2 YNNKEL (reference sequence). The germline V and J ends were trimmed by 5 bases and 6 bases, with 13 bases remaining between them. CDR3 DNA sequence: TGTGCCAGCAGCGAGCCCGCTCGAGATGGCTACACCTTC. Amino acids: CASSEPARDGYTF.

The chain joins TRBV19 to TRBJ1-1; D is unresolved. The CDR3 covers 15 residues. The germline V and J ends were trimmed by 5 bases and 3 bases, with 16 bases remaining between them. Germline V gives CDR1 LNHDA, CDR2 SQIVND (reference sequence). The CDR3 region has the DNA TGTGCCAGTAGTCCCCTCGGAGTAAAGGACACTGAAGCTTTCTTT. Its translation: CASSPLGVKDTEAFF.

The J gene is TRBJ2-2, the V gene TRBV30; no reliable D call. Trimming cost V 1 base and J 6 bases, with 9 bases left between them. This CDR3 has 13 amino acids. Germline V gives CDR1 GTSNPN, CDR2 SVGIG (reference sequence). The CDR3 bases are TGTGCCTGGAGTGCCAATGTTCCCGGGGAGCTGTTTTTT. Protein sequence: CAWSANVPGELFF.

As to this clone: Other DNA variants within this sample encode the same CDR3. The rearrangement links TRBV29-1 to TRBJ1-2; 10 nucleotides align to TRBD1. Unmatched junction bases numbered 3, after V lost 4 bases and J lost 4 bases. The CDR3 consists of 13 residues. In germline, CDR1 is SQVTM, CDR2 ANQGSEA. In DNA, the CDR3 is TGCAGCGTTGGAGGGACAGGGGCCTATGGCTACACCTTC. The encoded protein is CSVGGTGAYGYTF.

Here the CDR3 DNA reads TGCAGCGTCGTTACCGGGACAGGGGGTTCCTACGAGCAGTACTTC. Translating it yields CSVVTGTGGSYEQYF. J is TRBJ2-7 and V is TRBV29-1; 11 nucleotides line up with TRBD1. Germline V CDR1 and CDR2: SQVTM, ANQGSEA. This CDR3 spans 15 amino acids. The V and J ends lost 6 bases and 1 base, in that order; junction bases with no gene match: 8.

The V and J genes are TRBV19 and TRBJ2-2; TRBD2 aligns across 7 bases. The ends lost 7 bases at V and 9 bases at J; junction bases unmatched: 8. Per the germline V gene, CDR1 is LNHDA and CDR2 is SQIVND (reference sequence). The CDR3 is made up of 13 amino acids. The CDR3 DNA is TGTGCCAGTATTCCTCGGGGGGATCGGGAGCTGTTTTTT. It translates to CASIPRGDRELFF.

Details on this clone: A much more abundant neighbour one base away suggests this may be a read error. This sequence joins TRBV27 and TRBJ1-6; 9 bases align to TRBD1. Germline V lookup: CDR1 MNHEY, CDR2 SMNVEV (reference sequence). CDR3 length: 15 residues. The CDR3 is CASNTGGSYNSSLHF. The CDR3 DNA reads as TGTGCCAGCAATACAGGGGGCTCCTATAATTCATCCCTCCACTTT.

This clone came up once. The chain uses TRBV5-6 and TRBJ2-7; tentatively, D is TRBD2 (5 bases). The germline gives CDR1 SGHDT, CDR2 YYEEEE. This CDR3 has 12 residues. V lost 4 bases and J lost 3, with 8 bases in between. In nucleotides, the CDR3 is TGTGCCAGCAGCGCAACTAGCTACGAGCAGTACTTC. Translated, it gives CASSATSYEQYF.

This chain links TRBV5-6 with TRBJ1-1, with a tentative D call TRBD1 (5 bases). The V and J ends lost 0 bases and 1 base respectively, with 7 bases between them. CDR3 length: 14 amino acids. CDR1 SGHDT and CDR2 YYEEEE come from the germline V gene. The CDR3 coding sequence is TGTGCCAGCAGCTTGGTGACAGCGAACACTGAAGCTTTCTTT. Translated: CASSLVTANTEAFF.

This clone was detected only once. The V call is TRBV25-1, the J call TRBJ2-2; no clear D. Trimming took 7 bases from V and 7 from J, leaving 16 bases between them. Germline V gene lookup returns CDR1 MGHDK and CDR2 SYGVNS. There are 14 residues in the CDR3. CDR3 DNA: TGTGCCAGCAAGGCCCCGGGTCACGGCGGGGAGCTGTTTTTT. This codes for CASKAPGHGGELFF.

The chain has TRBV6-5 and TRBJ2-7; D ambiguous. The CDR3 is 12 residues long. Germline CDR1 MNHEY, CDR2 SVGAGI. Trimming stripped 10 bases from V and 2 bases from J, with 12 bases between. The CDR3 here is CATYDTTYEQYF. The CDR3 bases are TGTGCCACCTATGACACGACCTACGAGCAGTACTTC.